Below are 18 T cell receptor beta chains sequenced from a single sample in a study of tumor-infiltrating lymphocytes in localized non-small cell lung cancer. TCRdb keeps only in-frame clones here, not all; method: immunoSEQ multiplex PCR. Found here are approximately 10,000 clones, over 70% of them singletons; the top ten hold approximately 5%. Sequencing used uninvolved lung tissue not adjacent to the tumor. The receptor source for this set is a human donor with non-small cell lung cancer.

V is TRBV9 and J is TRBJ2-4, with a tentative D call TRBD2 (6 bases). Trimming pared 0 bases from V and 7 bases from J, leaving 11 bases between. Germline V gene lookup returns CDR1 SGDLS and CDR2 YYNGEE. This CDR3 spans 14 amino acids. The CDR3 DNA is TGTGCCAGCAGCGTAGATCCTGGAGGGAACATTCAGTACTTC. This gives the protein CASSVDPGGNIQYF.

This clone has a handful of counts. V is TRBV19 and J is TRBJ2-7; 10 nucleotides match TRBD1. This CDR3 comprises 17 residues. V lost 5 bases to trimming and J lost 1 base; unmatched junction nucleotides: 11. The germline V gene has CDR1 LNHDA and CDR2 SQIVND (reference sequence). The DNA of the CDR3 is TGTGCCAGTAGTTTAATTGGCCGGGACAGGGGTTCCTACGAGCAGTACTTC. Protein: CASSLIGRDRGSYEQYF.

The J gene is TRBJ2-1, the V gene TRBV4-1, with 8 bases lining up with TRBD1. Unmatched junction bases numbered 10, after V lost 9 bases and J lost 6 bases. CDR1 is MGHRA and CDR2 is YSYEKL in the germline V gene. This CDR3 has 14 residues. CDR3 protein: CASTTGGFGNEQFF. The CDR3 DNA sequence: TGCGCCAGTACAACAGGGGGTTTCGGCAATGAGCAGTTCTTC.

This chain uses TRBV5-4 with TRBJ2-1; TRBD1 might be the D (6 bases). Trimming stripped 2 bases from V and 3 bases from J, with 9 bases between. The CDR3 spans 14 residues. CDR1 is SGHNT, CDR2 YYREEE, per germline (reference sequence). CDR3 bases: TGTGCCAGCAGCTTACAGGGTTACTACAATGAGCAGTTCTTC. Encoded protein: CASSLQGYYNEQFF.

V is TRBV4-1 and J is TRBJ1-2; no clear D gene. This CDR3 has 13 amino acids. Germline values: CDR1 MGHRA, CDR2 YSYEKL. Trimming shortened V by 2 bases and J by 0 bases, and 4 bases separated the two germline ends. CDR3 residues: CASSQNANYGYTF. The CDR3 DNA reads TGCGCCAGCAGCCAAAACGCTAACTATGGCTACACCTTC.

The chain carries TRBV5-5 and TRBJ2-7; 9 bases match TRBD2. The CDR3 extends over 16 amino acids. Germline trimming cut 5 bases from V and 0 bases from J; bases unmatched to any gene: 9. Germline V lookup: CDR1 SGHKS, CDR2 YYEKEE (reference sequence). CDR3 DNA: TGTGCCAGCAGGTTAGAGGGCGGGAGGGCCTCCTACGAGCAGTACTTC. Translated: CASRLEGGRASYEQYF.

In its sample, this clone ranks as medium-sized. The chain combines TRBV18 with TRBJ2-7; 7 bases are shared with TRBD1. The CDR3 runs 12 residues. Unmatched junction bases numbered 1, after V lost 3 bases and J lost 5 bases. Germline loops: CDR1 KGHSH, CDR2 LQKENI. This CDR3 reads CASSPQGDEQYF. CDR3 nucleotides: TGTGCCAGCTCACCGCAGGGGGACGAGCAGTACTTC.

The CDR3 is CASISGRAVETQYF. The CDR3 DNA follows: TGTGCCAGCATTAGCGGGAGGGCCGTAGAGACCCAGTACTTC. The V gene is TRBV2, the J gene TRBJ2-5; 11 bases agree with TRBD2. Germline trimming cut 7 bases from V and 4 bases from J; bases unmatched to any gene: 5. This CDR3 spans 14 amino acids. The V gene's germline CDR1 is SNHLY and CDR2 FYNNEI.

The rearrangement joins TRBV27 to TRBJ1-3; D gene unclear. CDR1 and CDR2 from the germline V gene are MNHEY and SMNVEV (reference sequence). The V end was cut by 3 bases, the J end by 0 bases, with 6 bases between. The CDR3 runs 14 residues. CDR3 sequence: CASSLASSGNTIYF. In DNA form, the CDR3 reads TGTGCCAGCAGTTTGGCCAGCTCTGGAAACACCATATATTTT.

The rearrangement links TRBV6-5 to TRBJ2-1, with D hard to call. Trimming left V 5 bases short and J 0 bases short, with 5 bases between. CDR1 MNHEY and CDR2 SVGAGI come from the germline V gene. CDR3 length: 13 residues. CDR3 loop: CASSPPSYNEQFF. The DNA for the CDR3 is TGTGCCAGCAGTCCTCCCTCCTACAATGAGCAGTTCTTC.

DNA for the CDR3: TGTGCCAGCAGCCAGGGACTTGTTACTGGCTACACCTTC. It yields the protein CASSQGLVTGYTF. The gene calls are TRBV5-8 and TRBJ1-2; a possible D gene is TRBD1 (5 bases). CDR3 length equals 13 residues. Germline V gene lookup returns CDR1 SGHTS and CDR2 YDEGEE. Trimming took 4 bases from V and 7 from J, leaving 14 bases between them. Full variable domain (outside the CDR3, taken from reference TRBV5-8 and TRBJ1-2): EAGVTQSPTHLIKTRGQQATLRCSPISGHTSVYWYQQALGLGLQFLLWYDEGEERNRGNFPPRFSGRQFPNYSSELNVNALELEDSALYLCASSQGLVTGYTFGSGTRLTVV.

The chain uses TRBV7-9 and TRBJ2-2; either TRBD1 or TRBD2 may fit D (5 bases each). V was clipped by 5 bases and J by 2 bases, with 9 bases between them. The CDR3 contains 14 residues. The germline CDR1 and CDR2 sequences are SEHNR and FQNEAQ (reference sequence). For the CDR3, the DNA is TGTGCCAGCAGCCCAGGGACCAACACCGGGGAGCTGTTTTTT. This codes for CASSPGTNTGELFF.

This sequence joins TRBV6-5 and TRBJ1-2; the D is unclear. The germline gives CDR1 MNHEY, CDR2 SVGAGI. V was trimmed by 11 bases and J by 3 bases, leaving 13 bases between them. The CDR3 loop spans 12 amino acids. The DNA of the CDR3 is TGTGCCTACGGTGGGCCCCACTATGGCTACACCTTC. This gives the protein CAYGGPHYGYTF.

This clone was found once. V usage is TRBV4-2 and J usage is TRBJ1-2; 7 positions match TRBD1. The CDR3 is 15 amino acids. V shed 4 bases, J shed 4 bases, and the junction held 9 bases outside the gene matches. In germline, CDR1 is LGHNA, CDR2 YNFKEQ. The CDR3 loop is CASSPEAGGTYGYTF. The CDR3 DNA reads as TGTGCCAGCAGCCCCGAGGCAGGGGGAACCTATGGCTACACCTTC.

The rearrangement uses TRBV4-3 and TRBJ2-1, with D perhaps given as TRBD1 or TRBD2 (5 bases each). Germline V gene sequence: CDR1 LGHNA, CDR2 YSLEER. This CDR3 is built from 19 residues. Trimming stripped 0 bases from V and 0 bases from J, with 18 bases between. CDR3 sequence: CASSQDGGRGRSSYNEQFF. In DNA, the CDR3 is TGCGCCAGCAGCCAAGATGGGGGTAGGGGAAGGAGCTCCTACAATGAGCAGTTCTTC.

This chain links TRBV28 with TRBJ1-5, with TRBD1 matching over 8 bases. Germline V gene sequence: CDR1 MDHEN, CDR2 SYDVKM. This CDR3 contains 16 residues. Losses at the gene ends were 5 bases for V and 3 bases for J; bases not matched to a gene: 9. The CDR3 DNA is TGTGCCAGCAGTCCCCAGACAGGGGAGGACAATCAGCCCCAGCATTTT. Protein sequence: CASSPQTGEDNQPQHF.

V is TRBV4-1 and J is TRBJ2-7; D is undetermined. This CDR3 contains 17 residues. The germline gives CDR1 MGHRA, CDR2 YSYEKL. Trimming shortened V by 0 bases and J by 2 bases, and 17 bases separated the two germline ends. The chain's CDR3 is CASSQDLLGTETYEQYF. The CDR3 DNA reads TGCGCCAGCAGCCAAGATTTGTTAGGAACAGAGACCTACGAGCAGTACTTC.

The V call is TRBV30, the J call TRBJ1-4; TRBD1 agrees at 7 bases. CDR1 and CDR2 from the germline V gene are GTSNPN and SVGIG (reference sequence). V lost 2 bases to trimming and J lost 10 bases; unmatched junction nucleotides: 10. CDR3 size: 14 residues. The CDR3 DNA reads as TGTGCCTGGAGTCTTGGGACAGAAGCAGTAAAACTGTTTTTT. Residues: CAWSLGTEAVKLFF. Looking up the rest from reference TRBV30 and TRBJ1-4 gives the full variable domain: SQTIHQWPATLVQPVGSPLSLECTVEGTSNPNLYWYRQAAGRGLQLLFYSVGIGQISSEVPQNLSASRPQDRQFILSSKKLLLSDSGFYLCAWSLGTEAVKLFFGSGTQLSVL.